The TCR beta chain under discussion was sequenced for a study of T cell changes during pregnancy in multiple sclerosis. V gave up 2 bases and J gave up 7 bases, with 12 bases separating them. Per germline, CDR1 SGHRS and CDR2 YFSETQ. The CDR3 extends over 14 amino acids. Clones were read by immunoSEQ multiplex PCR, and TCRdb kept only the in-frame ones, dropping some. Among around 69,000 clones listed, roughly 92% were seen once. This TCR was sampled from a female donor with multiple sclerosis, enrolled in a pregnancy study. The V call is TRBV5-1, the J call TRBJ1-4, with a possible D match to TRBD1 (5 bases). The sequenced sample was peripheral blood, obtained in the third trimester of pregnancy. CDR3 sequence reads: CASSFGREGEKLFF. The CDR3 region has the DNA TGCGCCAGCAGCTTTGGCAGGGAGGGTGAAAAACTGTTTTTT.